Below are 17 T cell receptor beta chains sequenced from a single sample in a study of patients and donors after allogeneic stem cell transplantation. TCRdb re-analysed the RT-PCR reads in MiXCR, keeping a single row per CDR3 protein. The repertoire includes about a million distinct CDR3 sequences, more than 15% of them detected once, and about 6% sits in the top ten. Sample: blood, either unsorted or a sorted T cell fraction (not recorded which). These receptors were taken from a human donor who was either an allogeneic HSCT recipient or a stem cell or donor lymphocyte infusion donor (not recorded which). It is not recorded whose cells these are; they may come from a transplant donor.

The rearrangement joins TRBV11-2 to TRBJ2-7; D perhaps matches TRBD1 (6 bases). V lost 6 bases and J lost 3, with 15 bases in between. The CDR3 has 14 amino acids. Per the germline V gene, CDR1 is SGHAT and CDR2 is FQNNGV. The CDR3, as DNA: TGTGCCAGCAGTTACAGGGAATCGAACTACGAGCAGTACTTC. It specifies CASSYRESNYEQYF. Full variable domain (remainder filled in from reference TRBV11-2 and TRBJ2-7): EAGVAQSPRYKIIEKRQSVAFWCNPISGHATLYWYQQILGQGPKLLIQFQNNGVVDDSQLPKDRFSAERLKGVDSTLKIQPAKLEDSAVYLCASSYRESNYEQYFGPGTRLTVT.

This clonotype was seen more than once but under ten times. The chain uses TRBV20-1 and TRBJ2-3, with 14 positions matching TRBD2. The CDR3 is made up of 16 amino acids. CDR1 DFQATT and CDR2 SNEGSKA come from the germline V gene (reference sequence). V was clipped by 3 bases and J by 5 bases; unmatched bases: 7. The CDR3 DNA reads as TGCAGTGCTAGCCCCCGACTAGCGGGGGGGCGAGATACGCAGTATTTT. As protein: CSASPRLAGGRDTQYF.

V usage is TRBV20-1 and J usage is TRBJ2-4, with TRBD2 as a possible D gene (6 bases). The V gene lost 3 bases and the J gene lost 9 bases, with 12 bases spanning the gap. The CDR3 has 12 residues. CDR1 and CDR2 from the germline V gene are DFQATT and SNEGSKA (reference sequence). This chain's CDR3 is CSASGSAGIQYF. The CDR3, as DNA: TGCAGTGCTAGTGGTTCAGCGGGCATTCAGTACTTC.

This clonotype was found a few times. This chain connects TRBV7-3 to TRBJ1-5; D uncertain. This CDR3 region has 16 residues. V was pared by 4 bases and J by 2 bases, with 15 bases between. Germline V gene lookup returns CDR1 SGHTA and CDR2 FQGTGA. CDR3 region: CASSSLRYIRNQPQHF. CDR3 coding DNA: TGTGCCAGCAGCTCCCTAAGGTATATCCGCAATCAGCCCCAGCATTTT.

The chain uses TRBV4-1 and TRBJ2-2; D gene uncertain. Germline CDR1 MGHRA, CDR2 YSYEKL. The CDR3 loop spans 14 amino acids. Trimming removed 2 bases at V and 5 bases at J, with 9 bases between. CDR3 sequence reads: CASSQRERTGELFF. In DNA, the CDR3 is TGCGCCAGCAGCCAAAGAGAAAGGACCGGGGAGCTGTTTTTT.

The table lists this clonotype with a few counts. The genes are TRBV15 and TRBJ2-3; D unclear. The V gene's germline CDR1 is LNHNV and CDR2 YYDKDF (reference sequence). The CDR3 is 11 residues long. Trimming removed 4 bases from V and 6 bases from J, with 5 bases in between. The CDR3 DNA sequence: TGTGCCACCAGCACGTCGGATACGCAGTATTTT. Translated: CATSTSDTQYF.

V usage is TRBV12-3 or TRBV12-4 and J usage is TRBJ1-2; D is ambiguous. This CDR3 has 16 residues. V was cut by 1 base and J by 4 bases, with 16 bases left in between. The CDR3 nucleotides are TGTGCCAGCAGTTTAGGTTGGGTATCCTCAGCCTATGGCTACACCTTC. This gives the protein CASSLGWVSSAYGYTF.

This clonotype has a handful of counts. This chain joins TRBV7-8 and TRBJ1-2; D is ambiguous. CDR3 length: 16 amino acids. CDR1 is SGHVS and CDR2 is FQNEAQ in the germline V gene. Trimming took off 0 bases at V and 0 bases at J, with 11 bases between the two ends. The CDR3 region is CASSLAGREANYGYTF. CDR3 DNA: TGTGCCAGCAGCTTAGCTGGCCGGGAAGCTAACTATGGCTACACCTTC.

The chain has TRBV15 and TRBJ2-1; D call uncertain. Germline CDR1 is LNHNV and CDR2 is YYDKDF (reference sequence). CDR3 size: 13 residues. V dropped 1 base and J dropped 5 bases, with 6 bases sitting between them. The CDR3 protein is CATSRGPNNEQFF. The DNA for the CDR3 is TGTGCCACCAGCAGAGGCCCCAACAATGAGCAGTTCTTC.

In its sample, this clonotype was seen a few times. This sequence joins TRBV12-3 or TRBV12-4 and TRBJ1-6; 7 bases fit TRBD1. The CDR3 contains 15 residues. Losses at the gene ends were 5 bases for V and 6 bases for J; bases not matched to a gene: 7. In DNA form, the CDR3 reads TGTGCCAGCAGTATCAGACAGGGAAGTAATTCACCCCTCCACTTT. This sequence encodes CASSIRQGSNSPLHF.

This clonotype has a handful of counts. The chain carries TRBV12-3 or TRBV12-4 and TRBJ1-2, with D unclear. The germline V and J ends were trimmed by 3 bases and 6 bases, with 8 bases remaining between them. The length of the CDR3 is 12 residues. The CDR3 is CASSLTSDGYTF. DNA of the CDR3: TGTGCCAGCAGTTTGACCTCGGATGGCTACACCTTC.

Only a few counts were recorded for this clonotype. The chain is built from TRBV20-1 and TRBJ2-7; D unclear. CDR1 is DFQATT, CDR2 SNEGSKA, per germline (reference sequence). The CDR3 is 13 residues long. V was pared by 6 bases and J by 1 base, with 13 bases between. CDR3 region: CSASGAMSYEQYF. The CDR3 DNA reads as TGCAGTGCCTCAGGTGCTATGTCCTACGAGCAGTACTTC.

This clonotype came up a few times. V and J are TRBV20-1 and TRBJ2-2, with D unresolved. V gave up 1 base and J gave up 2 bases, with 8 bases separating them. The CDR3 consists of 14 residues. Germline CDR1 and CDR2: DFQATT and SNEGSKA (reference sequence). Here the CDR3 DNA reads TGCAGTGCTAGAGGACTTTATAACACCGGGGAGCTGTTTTTT. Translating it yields CSARGLYNTGELFF.

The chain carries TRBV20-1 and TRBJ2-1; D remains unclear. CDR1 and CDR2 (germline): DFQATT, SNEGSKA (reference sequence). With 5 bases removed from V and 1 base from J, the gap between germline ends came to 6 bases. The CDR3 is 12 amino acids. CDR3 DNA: TGCAGTGCTTTCGGATCCTACAATGAGCAGTTCTTC. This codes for CSAFGSYNEQFF.

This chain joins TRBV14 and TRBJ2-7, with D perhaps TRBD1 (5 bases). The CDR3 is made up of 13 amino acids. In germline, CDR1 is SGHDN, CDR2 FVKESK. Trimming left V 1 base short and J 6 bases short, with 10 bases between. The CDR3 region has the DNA TGTGCCAGCAGCCAAGCTCCCAGGGTCGAGCAGTACTTC. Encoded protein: CASSQAPRVEQYF. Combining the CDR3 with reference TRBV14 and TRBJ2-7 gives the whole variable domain EAGVTQFPSHSVIEKGQTVTLRCDPISGHDNLYWYRRVMGKEIKFLLHFVKESKQDESGMPNNRFLAERTGGTYSTLKVQPAELEDSGVYFCASSQAPRVEQYFGPGTRLTVT.

DNA for the CDR3: TGTGCCAGCAGTTTTCATTTAGCGGGAGCCTACGAGCAGTACTTC. Translated, it gives CASSFHLAGAYEQYF. The V call is TRBV12-3 or TRBV12-4, the J call TRBJ2-7; 9 positions match TRBD2. The CDR3 covers 15 residues. V lost 3 bases and J lost 2; bases outside the gene matches: 5.

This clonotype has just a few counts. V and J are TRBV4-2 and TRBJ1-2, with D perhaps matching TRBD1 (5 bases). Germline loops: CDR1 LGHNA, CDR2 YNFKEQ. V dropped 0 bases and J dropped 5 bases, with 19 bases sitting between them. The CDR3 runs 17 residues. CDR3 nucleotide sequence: TGTGCCAGCAGCCAAGATATGGGTGGGGGGGTAAGGTATGGCTACACCTTC. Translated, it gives CASSQDMGGGVRYGYTF.